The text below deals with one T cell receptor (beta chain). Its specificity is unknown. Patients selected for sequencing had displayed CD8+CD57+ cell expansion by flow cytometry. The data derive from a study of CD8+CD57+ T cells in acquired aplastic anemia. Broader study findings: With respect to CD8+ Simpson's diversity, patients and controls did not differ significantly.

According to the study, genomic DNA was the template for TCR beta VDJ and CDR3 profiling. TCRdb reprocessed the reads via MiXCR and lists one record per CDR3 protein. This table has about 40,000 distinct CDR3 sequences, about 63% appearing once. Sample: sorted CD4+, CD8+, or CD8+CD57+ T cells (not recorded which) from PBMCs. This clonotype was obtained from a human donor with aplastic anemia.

The CDR3 spells CSVEDYTANYGYTF. CDR3 DNA: TGCAGCGTTGAAGACTACACAGCTAACTATGGCTACACCTTC. The J gene is TRBJ1-2, the V gene TRBV29-1; D gene ambiguous. The length of the CDR3 is 14 residues. Germline CDR1 and CDR2: SQVTM and ANQGSEA. Deletions cut 0 bases from V and 0 bases from J, with 8 bases between.